This TCR beta chain was captured in a study of blood T cell repertoires in COVID-19. As for the study in general: Acute and convalescent COVID-19 samples came from the United States, Italy and Spain. PBMCs, B-cell-depleted T cells, or T cells provided the cDNA or gDNA that made up the material.

In the authors' methods: How many nucleated cells were present was estimated from reference gene primer amplification. Clones were read by immunoSEQ multiplex PCR, and TCRdb kept only the in-frame ones, dropping some. V, J and clone size derive from that table, while D and trimming were established from the DNA sequence. The sample carries some 100,000 clones, just over 85% recorded once. The CDR3 is 15 amino acids. Germline CDR1 reads MGHRA; CDR2 reads YSYEKL. V lost 2 bases and J lost 6, with 17 bases in between. The TCR sequence derives from a woman aged 70-85 years with acute or convalescent COVID-19. This sequence joins TRBV4-1 and TRBJ2-7; the D gene is possibly TRBD1 (5 bases). Sequencing was carried out using peripheral blood. CDR3 protein: CASSQFGQDIGEQYF. CDR3 nucleotides: TGCGCCAGCAGCCAATTCGGCCAGGACATTGGCGAGCAGTACTTC.